The rows below give T cell receptor beta chains drawn from one sample of a study of response to subunit inactivated influenza vaccine. MiXCR, run by TCRdb on the RT-PCR reads, gives a single entry per CDR3 protein. The table lists approximately 200,000 distinct CDR3 sequences, around an eighth of them singletons. Sequenced here: CD8+ T cells sorted from PBMCs, sampled 5 days after vaccination. The receptors originated from a man aged 50 or older who received an inactivated influenza vaccine. The CDR3 runs from the conserved cysteine through the conserved F or W. D genes are given only for firm matches. The size of a clone is reported for some rows only, either as once, few or many, or as a class for expanded clones.

j_call | clone_size | d_call | v_call | cdr3_aa | cdr3_nt
TRBJ1-6 | . | . | TRBV3-1 | CASSQGDYNSPLHF | TGTGCCAGCAGCCAGGGGGACTATAATTCACCCCTCCACTTT
TRBJ1-2 | . | TRBD1 | TRBV28 | CASTLWEGAQGYGYTF | TGTGCCAGCACTTTATGGGAGGGGGCGCAAGGCTATGGCTACACCTTC
TRBJ2-1 | . | . | TRBV15 | CATSRVRQAGRSEQFF | TGTGCCACCAGCAGAGTCCGTCAAGCTGGACGCAGTGAGCAGTTCTTC
TRBJ2-4 | . | . | TRBV5-1 | CASSLIGTPKNIQYF | TGCGCCAGCAGCTTGATCGGGACACCGAAAAACATTCAGTACTTC
TRBJ2-3 | . | . | TRBV5-1 | CASSSLAPSTDTQYF | TGCGCCAGCAGCTCTCTAGCGCCGAGCACAGATACGCAGTATTTT
TRBJ2-5 | few | TRBD1 | TRBV2 | CASRVLGTGVETQYF | TGTGCCAGCAGGGTACTCGGGACAGGGGTAGAGACCCAGTACTTC
TRBJ1-1 | many | . | TRBV29-1 | CSGRGMNTEAFF | TGCAGCGGGAGGGGCATGAACACTGAAGCTTTCTTT
TRBJ2-3 | many | . | TRBV9 | CASSEGGGTTDTQYF | TGTGCCAGCAGCGAGGGTGGGGGAACCACAGATACGCAGTATTTT
TRBJ2-1 | few | . | TRBV7-9 | CASSPRGGSRGSNEQFF | TGTGCCAGCAGCCCCAGAGGGGGATCGCGGGGGTCCAATGAGCAGTTCTTC
TRBJ2-6 | few | . | TRBV28 | CASRTSKGSTGANVLTF | TGTGCCAGCCGCACTTCGAAGGGTTCCACTGGGGCCAACGTCCTGACTTTC